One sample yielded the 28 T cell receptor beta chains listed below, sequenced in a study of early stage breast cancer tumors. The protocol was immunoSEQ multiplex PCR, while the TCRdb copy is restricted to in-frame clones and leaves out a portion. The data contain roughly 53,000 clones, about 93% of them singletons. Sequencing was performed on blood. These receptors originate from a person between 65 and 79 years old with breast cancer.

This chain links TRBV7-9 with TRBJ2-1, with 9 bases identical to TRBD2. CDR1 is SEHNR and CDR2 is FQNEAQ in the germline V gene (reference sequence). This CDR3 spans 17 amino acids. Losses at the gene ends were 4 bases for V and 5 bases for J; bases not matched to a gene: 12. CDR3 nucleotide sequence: TGTGCCAGCAGCTCACGACTAGCGGCGGTAACAAACAATGAGCAGTTCTTC. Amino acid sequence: CASSSRLAAVTNNEQFF. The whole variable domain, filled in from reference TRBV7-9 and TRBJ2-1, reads DTGVSQNPRHKITKRGQNVTFRCDPISEHNRLYWYRQTLGQGPEFLTYFQNEAQLEKSRLLSDRFSAERPKGSFSTLEIQRTEQGDSAMYLCASSSRLAAVTNNEQFFGPGTRLTVL.

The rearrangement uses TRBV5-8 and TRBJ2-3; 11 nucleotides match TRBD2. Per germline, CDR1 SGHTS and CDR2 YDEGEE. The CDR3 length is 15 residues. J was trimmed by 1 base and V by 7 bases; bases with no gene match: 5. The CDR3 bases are TGTGCCAGCGGCCCGACTAGCGGGGGCACAGATACGCAGTATTTT. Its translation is CASGPTSGGTDTQYF.

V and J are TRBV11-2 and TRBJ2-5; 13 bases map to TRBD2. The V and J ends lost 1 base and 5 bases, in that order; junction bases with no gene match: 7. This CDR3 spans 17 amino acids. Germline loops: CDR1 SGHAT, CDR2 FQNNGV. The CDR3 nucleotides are TGTGCCAGCAGCTTAGGGACTAGCGGGGGCCTTGGGGAGACCCAGTACTTC. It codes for CASSLGTSGGLGETQYF.

CDR3 amino acids: CASSQSRPGGYGYTF. The CDR3 DNA follows: TGCGCCAGCAGTCAATCGAGGCCGGGAGGCTATGGCTACACCTTC. The V call is TRBV23-1, the J call TRBJ1-2, with D uncertain. TRBV23-1 is annotated as an ORF whose role is uncertain. The CDR3 spans 15 residues. V was pared by 0 bases and J by 4 bases, with 12 bases between.

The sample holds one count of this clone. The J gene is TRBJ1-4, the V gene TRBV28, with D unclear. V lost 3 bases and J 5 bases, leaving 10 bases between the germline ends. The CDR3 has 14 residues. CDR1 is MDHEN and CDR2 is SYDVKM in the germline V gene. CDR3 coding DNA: TGTGCCAGCAGTTTCGGCCAGCGAAATGAAAAACTGTTTTTT. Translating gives CASSFGQRNEKLFF.

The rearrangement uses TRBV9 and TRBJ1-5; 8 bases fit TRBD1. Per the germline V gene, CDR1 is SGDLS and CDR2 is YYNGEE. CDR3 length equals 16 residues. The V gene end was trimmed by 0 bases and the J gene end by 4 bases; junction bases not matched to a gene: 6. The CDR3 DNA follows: TGTGCCAGCAGCGTAGGGTTAGGACAGGGAAATCAGCCCCAGCATTTT. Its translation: CASSVGLGQGNQPQHF.

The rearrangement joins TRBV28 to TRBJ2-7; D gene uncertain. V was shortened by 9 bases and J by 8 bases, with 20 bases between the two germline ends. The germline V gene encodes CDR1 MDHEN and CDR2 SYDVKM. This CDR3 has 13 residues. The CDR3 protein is CASGFRGPVQQYF. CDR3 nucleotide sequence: TGTGCCAGTGGGTTCCGTGGGCCCGTGCAGCAGTACTTC.

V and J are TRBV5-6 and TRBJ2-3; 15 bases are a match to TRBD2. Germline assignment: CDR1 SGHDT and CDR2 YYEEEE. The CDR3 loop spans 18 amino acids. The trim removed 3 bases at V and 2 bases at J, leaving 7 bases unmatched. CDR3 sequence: CASSSGTSGGRVTDTQYF. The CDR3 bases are TGTGCCAGCAGCTCTGGGACTAGCGGGGGGAGGGTCACAGATACGCAGTATTTT.

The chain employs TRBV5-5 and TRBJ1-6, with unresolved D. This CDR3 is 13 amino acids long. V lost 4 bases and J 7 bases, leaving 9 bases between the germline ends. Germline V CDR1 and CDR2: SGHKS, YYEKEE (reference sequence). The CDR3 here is CASSPATNSPLHF. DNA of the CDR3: TGTGCCAGCAGCCCTGCTACCAATTCACCCCTCCACTTT.

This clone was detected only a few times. The CDR3 nucleotides are TGCGCCAGCAGTAAGGACAGGGGAAGGGATGGCTACACCTTC. Amino acids: CASSKDRGRDGYTF. This chain uses TRBV5-1 with TRBJ1-2, with 9 bases matching TRBD1. V trimming: 5 bases; J trimming: 6 bases; junction bases outside the gene matches: 8. The CDR3 sequence is 14 residues long. Germline V gene sequence: CDR1 SGHRS, CDR2 YFSETQ.

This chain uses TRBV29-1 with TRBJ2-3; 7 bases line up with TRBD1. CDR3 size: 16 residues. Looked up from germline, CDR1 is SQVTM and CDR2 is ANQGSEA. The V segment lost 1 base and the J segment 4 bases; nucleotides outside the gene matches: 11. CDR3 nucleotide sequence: TGCAGCGTTGAAGGCCGAGGGGGCGAGGGGCCAGATACGCAGTATTTT. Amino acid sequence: CSVEGRGGEGPDTQYF.

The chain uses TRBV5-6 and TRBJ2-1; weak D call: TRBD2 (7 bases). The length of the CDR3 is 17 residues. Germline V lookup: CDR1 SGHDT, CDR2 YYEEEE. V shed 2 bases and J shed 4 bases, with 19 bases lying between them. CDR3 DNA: TGTGCCAGCAGCTTTGAGGCGGGAGTGGGGGCTTACAATGAGCAGTTCTTC. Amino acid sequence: CASSFEAGVGAYNEQFF.

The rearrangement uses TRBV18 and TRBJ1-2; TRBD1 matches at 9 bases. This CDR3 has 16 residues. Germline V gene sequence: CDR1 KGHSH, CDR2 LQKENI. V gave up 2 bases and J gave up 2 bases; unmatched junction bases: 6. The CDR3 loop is CASSPSPGQGNYGYTF. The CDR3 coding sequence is TGTGCCAGCTCACCAAGCCCGGGACAGGGAAACTATGGCTACACCTTC.

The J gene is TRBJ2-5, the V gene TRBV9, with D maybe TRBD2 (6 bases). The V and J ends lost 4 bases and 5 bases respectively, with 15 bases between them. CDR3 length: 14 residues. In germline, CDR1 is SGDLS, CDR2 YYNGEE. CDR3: CASSPAEGRETQYF. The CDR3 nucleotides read TGTGCCAGCAGCCCGGCGGAGGGAAGGGAGACCCAGTACTTC.

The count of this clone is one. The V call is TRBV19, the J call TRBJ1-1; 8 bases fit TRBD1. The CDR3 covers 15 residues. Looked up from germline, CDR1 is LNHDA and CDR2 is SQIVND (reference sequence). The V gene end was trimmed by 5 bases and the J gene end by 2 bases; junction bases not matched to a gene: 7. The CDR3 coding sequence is TGTGCCAGTAGTCCGGGGGACAGGAGAAACACTGAAGCTTTCTTT. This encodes CASSPGDRRNTEAFF.

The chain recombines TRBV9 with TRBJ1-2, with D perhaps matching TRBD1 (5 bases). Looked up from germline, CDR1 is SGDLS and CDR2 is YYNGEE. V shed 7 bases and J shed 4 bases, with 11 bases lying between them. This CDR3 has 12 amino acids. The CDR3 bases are TGTGCCAGCGGGGGGGGGACCTATGGCTACACCTTC. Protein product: CASGGGTYGYTF.

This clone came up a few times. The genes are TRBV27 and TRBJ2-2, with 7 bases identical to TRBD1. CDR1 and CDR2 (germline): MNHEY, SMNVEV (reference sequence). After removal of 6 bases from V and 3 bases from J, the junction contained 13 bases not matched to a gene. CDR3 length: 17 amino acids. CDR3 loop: CASSQGERRSYTGELFF. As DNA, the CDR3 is TGTGCCAGCAGCCAGGGGGAGCGGAGAAGCTACACCGGGGAGCTGTTTTTT.

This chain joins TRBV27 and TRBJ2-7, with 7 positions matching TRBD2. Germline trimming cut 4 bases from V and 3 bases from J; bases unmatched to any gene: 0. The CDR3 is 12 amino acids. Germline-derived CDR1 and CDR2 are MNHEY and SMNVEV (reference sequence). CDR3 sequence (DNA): TGTGCCAGCAGTTCGGGGGGCTACGAGCAGTACTTC. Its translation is CASSSGGYEQYF.

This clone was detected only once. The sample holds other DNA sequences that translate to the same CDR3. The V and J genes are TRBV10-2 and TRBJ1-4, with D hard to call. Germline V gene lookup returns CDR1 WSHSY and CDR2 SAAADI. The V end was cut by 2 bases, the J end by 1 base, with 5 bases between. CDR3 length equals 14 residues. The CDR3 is CASSEDRTNEKLFF. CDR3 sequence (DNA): TGCGCCAGCAGTGAGGATAGAACTAATGAAAAACTGTTTTTT.

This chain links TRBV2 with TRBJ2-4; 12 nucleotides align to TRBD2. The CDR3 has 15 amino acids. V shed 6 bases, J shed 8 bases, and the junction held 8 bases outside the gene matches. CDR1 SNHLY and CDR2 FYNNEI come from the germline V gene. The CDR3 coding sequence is TGTGCCAGCAGATCTAGCGGGGGGGGGTTTGACATTCAGTACTTC. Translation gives CASRSSGGGFDIQYF.

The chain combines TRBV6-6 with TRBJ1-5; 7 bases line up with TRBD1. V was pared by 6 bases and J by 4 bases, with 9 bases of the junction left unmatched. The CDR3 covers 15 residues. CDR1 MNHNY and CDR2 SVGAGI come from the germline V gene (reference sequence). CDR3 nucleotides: TGTGCCAGCAGAAGAAACAGGGGTGGGAATCAGCCCCAGCATTTT. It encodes CASRRNRGGNQPQHF.

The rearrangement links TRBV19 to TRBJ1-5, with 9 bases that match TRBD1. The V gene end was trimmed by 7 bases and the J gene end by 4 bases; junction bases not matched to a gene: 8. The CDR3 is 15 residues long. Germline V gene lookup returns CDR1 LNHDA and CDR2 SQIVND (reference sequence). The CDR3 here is CASNEGTGLNQPQHF. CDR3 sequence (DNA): TGTGCCAGTAACGAAGGGACAGGGCTAAATCAGCCCCAGCATTTT. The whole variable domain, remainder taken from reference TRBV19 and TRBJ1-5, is DGGITQSPKYLFRKEGQNVTLSCEQNLNHDAMYWYRQDPGQGLRLIYYSQIVNDFQKGDIAEGYSVSREKKESFPLTVTSAQKNPTAFYLCASNEGTGLNQPQHFGDGTRLSIL.

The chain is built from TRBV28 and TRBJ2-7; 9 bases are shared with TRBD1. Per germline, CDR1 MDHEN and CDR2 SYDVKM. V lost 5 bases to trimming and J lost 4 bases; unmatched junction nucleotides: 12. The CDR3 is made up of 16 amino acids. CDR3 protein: CASSLDPGTGRYEQYF. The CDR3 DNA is TGTGCCAGCAGTCTAGACCCCGGGACAGGGAGGTACGAGCAGTACTTC.

In DNA form, the CDR3 reads TGTGCCAGCAGCCTTACCGACAGGGTGGCGCCCCAGCATTTT. It translates to CASSLTDRVAPQHF. The chain uses TRBV28 and TRBJ1-5; 7 nucleotides match TRBD1. This CDR3 has 14 amino acids. Germline V gene data show CDR1 as MDHEN and CDR2 as SYDVKM. The trim removed 6 bases at V and 9 bases at J, leaving 11 bases unmatched. Drawing the rest from reference TRBV28 and TRBJ1-5, the complete variable domain is DVKVTQSSRYLVKRTGEKVFLECVQDMDHENMFWYRQDPGLGLRLIYFSYDVKMKEKGDIPEGYSVSREKKERFSLILESASTNQTSMYLCASSLTDRVAPQHFGDGTRLSIL.

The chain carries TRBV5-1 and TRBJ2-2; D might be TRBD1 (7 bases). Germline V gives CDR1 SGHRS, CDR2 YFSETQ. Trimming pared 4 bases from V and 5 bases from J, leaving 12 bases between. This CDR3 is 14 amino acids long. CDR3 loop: CASSAGQLTGELFF. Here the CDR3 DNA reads TGCGCCAGCAGCGCGGGACAGCTGACCGGGGAGCTGTTTTTT.

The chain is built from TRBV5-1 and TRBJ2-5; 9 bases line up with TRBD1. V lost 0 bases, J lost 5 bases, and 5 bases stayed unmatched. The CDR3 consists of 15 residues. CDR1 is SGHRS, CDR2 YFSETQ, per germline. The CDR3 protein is CASSLETGGRETQYF. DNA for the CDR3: TGCGCCAGCAGCTTGGAGACAGGGGGTCGGGAGACCCAGTACTTC.

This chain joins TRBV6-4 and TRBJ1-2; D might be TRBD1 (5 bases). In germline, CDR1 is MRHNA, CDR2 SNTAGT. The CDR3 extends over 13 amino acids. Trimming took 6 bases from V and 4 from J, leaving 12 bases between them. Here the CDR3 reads CASSRDSGYGYTF. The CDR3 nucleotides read TGTGCCAGCAGCAGGGATTCGGGCTATGGCTACACCTTC.

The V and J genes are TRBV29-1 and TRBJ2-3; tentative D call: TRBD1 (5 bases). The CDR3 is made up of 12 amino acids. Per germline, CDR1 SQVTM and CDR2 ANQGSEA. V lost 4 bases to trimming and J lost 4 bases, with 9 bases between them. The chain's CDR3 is CSVVVTADTQYF. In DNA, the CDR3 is TGCAGCGTTGTGGTGACAGCAGATACGCAGTATTTT.